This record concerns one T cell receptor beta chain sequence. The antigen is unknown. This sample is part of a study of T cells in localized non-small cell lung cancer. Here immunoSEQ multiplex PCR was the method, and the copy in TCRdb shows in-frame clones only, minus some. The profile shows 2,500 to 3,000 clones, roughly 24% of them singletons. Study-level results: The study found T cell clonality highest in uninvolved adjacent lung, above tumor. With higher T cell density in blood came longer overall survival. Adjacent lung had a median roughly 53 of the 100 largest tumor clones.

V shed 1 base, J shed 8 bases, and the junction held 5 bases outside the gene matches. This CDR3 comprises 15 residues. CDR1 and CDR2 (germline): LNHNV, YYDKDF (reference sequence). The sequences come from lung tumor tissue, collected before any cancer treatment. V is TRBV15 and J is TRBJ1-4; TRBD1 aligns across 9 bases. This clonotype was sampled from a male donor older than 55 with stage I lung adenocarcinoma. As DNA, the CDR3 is TGTGCCACCAGCAGAGCTGGGACAGGGAACGAAAAACTGTTTTTT. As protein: CATSRAGTGNEKLFF.